A single sample gave rise to the 18 T cell receptor beta chains below, sequenced in a study of CD8+CD57+ T cells in acquired aplastic anemia. Researchers used genomic DNA as the template to profile TCR beta VDJ and CDR3. TCRdb reprocessed the reads via MiXCR and lists one record per CDR3 protein. The sample records 200,000 to 250,000 distinct CDR3 sequences, roughly 35% being singletons. The source material was sorted CD4+, CD8+, or CD8+CD57+ T cells (not recorded which) from PBMCs. All receptors derive from a human donor in good health, serving as a control.

In this sample, this clonotype turned up a few times. A clone one base away is much larger, so this may be a read error. The conserved phenylalanine or tryptophan normally closing the CDR3 is absent here, so this likely arose from a read error. The chain joins TRBV20-1 to TRBJ1-2; tentatively, D is TRBD1 (5 bases). CDR3 length: 12 residues. Germline CDR1 reads DFQATT; CDR2 reads SNEGSKA (reference sequence). V was cut by 5 bases and J by 1 base, with 8 bases left in between. CDR3 sequence (DNA): TGCAGTGCTCCGACAGTTAACTATGGCTACACCCTC. Protein: CSAPTVNYGYTL.

This clonotype was recorded at least ten times. The rearrangement joins TRBV20-1 to TRBJ1-5, with D perhaps TRBD1 (5 bases). Per germline, CDR1 DFQATT and CDR2 SNEGSKA (reference sequence). CDR3 length: 12 amino acids. As DNA, the CDR3 is TGCGCCGGGCAGGGTAGCAATCAGCCCCAGCATTTT. Protein: CAGQGSNQPQHF.

V is TRBV19 and J is TRBJ1-5; D call uncertain. Trimming stripped 5 bases from V and 9 bases from J, with 14 bases between. CDR3 length: 13 amino acids. Germline V gives CDR1 LNHDA, CDR2 SQIVND (reference sequence). The CDR3 bases are TGTGCCAGTAGTCTTGAGACCGCACGGCCCCAGCATTTT. It codes for CASSLETARPQHF.

This clonotype was seen many times. This CDR3 is CASSERQGSSSAGELFF. The DNA for the CDR3 is TGCGCCAGCAGTGAACGACAGGGTAGCAGTTCCGCCGGGGAGCTGTTTTTT. The chain is built from TRBV10-1 and TRBJ2-2; TRBD1 agrees at 7 bases. V was clipped by 3 bases and J by 6 bases; unmatched bases: 13. This CDR3 is 17 amino acids long. Germline V gene data show CDR1 as WNHNN and CDR2 as SYGVQD (reference sequence).

In this sample, this clonotype turned up many times. The rearrangement uses TRBV6-1 and TRBJ1-1; 7 bases are shared with TRBD1. The CDR3 consists of 12 residues. Trimming removed 2 bases from V and 8 bases from J; junction bases left unmatched: 2. CDR1 and CDR2 from the germline V gene are MNHNS and SASEGT. The CDR3 coding sequence is TGTGCCAGCAGTGAATCGACAGGGGAAGCTTTCTTT. Amino acids: CASSESTGEAFF.

This clonotype was picked up many times. The J gene is TRBJ1-3, the V gene TRBV3-1; D remains unclear. The CDR3 extends over 14 amino acids. In germline, CDR1 is LGHDT, CDR2 YNNKEL (reference sequence). V lost 6 bases, J lost 2 bases, and 11 bases lay in between. CDR3 residues: CASSLGHAGNTIYF. In DNA form, the CDR3 reads TGTGCCAGCAGTCTAGGTCACGCTGGAAACACCATATATTTT.

The V call is TRBV7-2, the J call TRBJ1-1, with D possibly matching TRBD1 (5 bases). Trimming took off 5 bases at V and 4 bases at J, with 11 bases between the two ends. Germline loops: CDR1 SGHTA, CDR2 FQGNSA. The CDR3 length is 13 residues. CDR3 DNA: TGTGCCAGCAGCACCAGGGAGGGCACTGAAGCTTTCTTT. Translated, it gives CASSTREGTEAFF.

This clonotype showed up just a few times. The chain employs TRBV5-1 and TRBJ1-3; tentative D call: TRBD1 (5 bases). CDR1 SGHRS and CDR2 YFSETQ come from the germline V gene. V was trimmed by 0 bases and J by 1 base, leaving 20 bases between them. The CDR3 is made up of 19 amino acids. CDR3 nucleotides: TGCGCCAGCAGCTTGGCCCTCCGAATTGGGGGGTCGTCTGGAAACACCATATATTTT. Its translation is CASSLALRIGGSSGNTIYF.

The table lists this clonotype with a few counts. The CDR3 loop reads CASSFGTSGSNEQFF. CDR3 bases: TGCGCCAGCAGCTTCGGGACTAGCGGGAGCAATGAGCAGTTCTTC. J is TRBJ2-1 and V is TRBV5-1, with 14 bases matching TRBD2. Losses at the gene ends were 2 bases for V and 6 bases for J; bases not matched to a gene: 1. Germline loops: CDR1 SGHRS, CDR2 YFSETQ. The CDR3 sequence is 15 residues long. The variable domain in full, completed from reference TRBV5-1 and TRBJ2-1, reads KAGVTQTPRYLIKTRGQQVTLSCSPISGHRSVSWYQQTPGQGLQFLFEYFSETQRNKGNFPGRFSGRQFSNSRSEMNVSTLELGDSALYLCASSFGTSGSNEQFFGPGTRLTVL.

Note on this clonotype: A read error may be the cause here, since a much bigger clone is one base away. The J gene is TRBJ1-2, the V gene TRBV19, with 9 bases lining up with TRBD1. This CDR3 contains 16 residues. Looked up from germline, CDR1 is LNHDA and CDR2 is SQIVND (reference sequence). CDR3 coding DNA: TGTGCCAGTAGTATACCCCCCCGGGACAGGGCGGTCGGCTGCACCTTC. It codes for CASSIPPRDRAVGCTF. The full variable domain, its missing parts supplied by reference TRBV19 and TRBJ1-2, is DGGITQSPKYLFRKEGQNVTLSCEQNLNHDAMYWYRQDPGQGLRLIYYSQIVNDFQKGDIAEGYSVSREKKESFPLTVTSAQKNPTAFYLCASSIPPRDRAVGCTFGSGTRLTVV.

In this sample, this clonotype turned up many times. The rearrangement joins TRBV7-3 to TRBJ2-7; 10 nucleotides line up with TRBD1. V lost 0 bases and J lost 3; bases outside the gene matches: 5. CDR1 and CDR2 (germline): SGHTA, FQGTGA. CDR3 length equals 16 residues. This CDR3 reads CASSLTGTGVGYEQYF. CDR3 coding DNA: TGTGCCAGCAGCTTAACCGGGACAGGGGTAGGCTACGAGCAGTACTTC.

This clonotype was recorded at least ten times. The chain recombines TRBV20-1 with TRBJ1-2; D is ambiguous. The CDR3 runs 12 residues. Germline V gene lookup returns CDR1 DFQATT and CDR2 SNEGSKA (reference sequence). Trimming left V 3 bases short and J 0 bases short, with 5 bases between. The CDR3 DNA reads TGCAGTGCTAGTAATCCTAACTATGGCTACACCTTC. It specifies CSASNPNYGYTF.

This clonotype was detected only a few times. The chain carries TRBV7-9 and TRBJ2-4; maybe TRBD2 (7 bases). The CDR3 loop spans 15 amino acids. V was pared by 5 bases and J by 5 bases, with 16 bases between. CDR1 SEHNR and CDR2 FQNEAQ come from the germline V gene (reference sequence). CDR3 bases: TGTGCCAGCAGCCCAAGGAGGGGGGGTGAAAACATTCAGTACTTC. It translates to CASSPRRGGENIQYF.

The chain couples TRBV3-1 to TRBJ2-2; 7 bases line up with TRBD2. The CDR3 runs 18 residues. Germline V gives CDR1 LGHDT, CDR2 YNNKEL (reference sequence). The J segment lost 1 base and the V segment lost 2 bases, leaving 10 bases of the junction unmatched. The CDR3 is CASSQRGGSFWNTGELFF. CDR3 DNA: TGTGCCAGCAGCCAACGTGGCGGGAGTTTCTGGAACACCGGGGAGCTGTTTTTT.

There are a few counts of this clonotype. The CDR3 here is CASTHRANEQFF. The CDR3 bases are TGTGCCAGCACCCACAGAGCTAATGAGCAGTTCTTC. The V gene is TRBV2, the J gene TRBJ2-1, with D unresolved. The CDR3 contains 12 residues. V was pared by 7 bases and J by 7 bases, with 11 bases between. CDR1 and CDR2 (germline): SNHLY, FYNNEI.

This clonotype showed up many times. The rearrangement links TRBV7-9 to TRBJ2-1, with a tentative D call TRBD2 (6 bases). This CDR3 is built from 13 residues. The germline gives CDR1 SEHNR, CDR2 FQNEAQ (reference sequence). The V gene lost 3 bases and the J gene lost 7 bases, with 10 bases spanning the gap. The CDR3 here is CASSLWGRNEQFF. The CDR3 DNA is TGTGCCAGCAGCTTGTGGGGGAGGAATGAGCAGTTCTTC. Using reference TRBV7-9 and TRBJ2-1 for the parts outside the CDR3, the full variable domain is DTGVSQNPRHKITKRGQNVTFRCDPISEHNRLYWYRQTLGQGPEFLTYFQNEAQLEKSRLLSDRFSAERPKGSFSTLEIQRTEQGDSAMYLCASSLWGRNEQFFGPGTRLTVL.

As to this clonotype: A much larger clone lies one base from this, so it may be a read error. This chain connects TRBV19 to TRBJ2-4; D possibly corresponds to TRBD2 (5 bases). The CDR3 runs 15 residues. Germline assignment: CDR1 LNHDA and CDR2 SQIVND (reference sequence). The CDR3 reads CASSIRGQEKSIQYF. In nucleotides, the CDR3 is TGTGCCAGTAGTATTCGCGGGCAGGAAAAAAGCATTCAGTACTTC.

This clonotype has at least ten counts. The chain combines TRBV4-2 with TRBJ1-2; 7 nucleotides align to TRBD1. J lost 6 bases, V lost 0 bases, and 7 bases had no gene match. Germline V gene data show CDR1 as LGHNA and CDR2 as YNFKEQ. The CDR3 length is 15 residues. The CDR3 reads CASSQDLGRGDGYTF. The CDR3, as DNA: TGTGCCAGCAGCCAAGATTTAGGCAGGGGGGATGGCTACACCTTC.